The entry below gives a single TCR beta chain sequence along with its context. This sample is part of a study of blood T cell repertoires in COVID-19. Study-level background: From T cells, B-cell-depleted T cells, or PBMCs came the material, which was cDNA or gDNA.

Profiling relied on immunoSEQ multiplex PCR, and the TCRdb table lists in-frame clones only, not all of them. The sample lists 25,000 to 35,000 clones, about nine tenths occurring once. CDR3 size: 14 residues. CDR1 and CDR2 from the germline V gene are ENHRY and SYGVKD. V was pared by 0 bases and J by 6 bases, with 2 bases of the junction left unmatched. This clonotype was sampled from a human donor with active COVID-19. The donor label of this sample is uncertain. The genes are TRBV10-3 and TRBJ2-4; TRBD1 agrees at 7 bases. The source material was peripheral blood. CDR3 nucleotides: TGTGCCATCAGTGAGTCGACAGGGACAAACATTCAGTACTTC. Protein sequence: CAISESTGTNIQYF.